The 9 T cell receptor beta chains below come from one sample, sequenced in a study of CD8 T cells in ankylosing spondylitis. MiXCR, run by TCRdb on the 5' RACE reads, gives a single entry per CDR3 protein. The table records about 270,000 distinct CDR3 sequences, 30% to 40% of them present only once. The sequencing input was blood, either unsorted or a sorted T cell fraction (not recorded which). These receptors originate from a male donor with ankylosing spondylitis or in good health (not recorded which).

Concerning this clonotype: The junction and the germline gene differ at one end; a read error may be behind it. The chain links TRBV20-1 to TRBJ2-3, with 8 bases lining up with TRBD1. CDR3 length equals 14 residues. CDR1 and CDR2 (germline): DFQATT, SNEGSKA (reference sequence). CDR3 in DNA: TGCAGTGCTTTACAGGGGGACGGCACAAATACGCAGTATTTT. Translating gives CSALQGDGTNTQYF.

The rearrangement links TRBV28 to TRBJ2-7, with D uncertain. CDR3 length: 12 amino acids. CDR1 and CDR2 from the germline V gene are MDHEN and SYDVKM. V lost 11 bases, J lost 1 base, and 12 bases lay in between. CDR3 in amino acids: CAAAYLSYEQYF. The CDR3 coding sequence is TGTGCCGCTGCATACTTGTCCTACGAGCAGTACTTC.

The chain couples TRBV20-1 to TRBJ2-3; D tentatively reads TRBD1 or TRBD2 (5 bases each). The CDR3 is 15 residues long. The germline V and J ends were trimmed by 0 bases and 0 bases, with 10 bases remaining between them. The germline gives CDR1 DFQATT, CDR2 SNEGSKA (reference sequence). CDR3 sequence: CSARDWDGSTDTQYF. The CDR3 region has the DNA TGCAGTGCTAGAGATTGGGACGGCAGCACAGATACGCAGTATTTT.

The chain is built from TRBV28 and TRBJ1-4; D remains unclear. CDR3 length equals 16 residues. From germline, CDR1 is MDHEN and CDR2 SYDVKM. With 5 bases removed from V and 4 bases from J, the gap between germline ends came to 17 bases. This chain's CDR3 is CASSRASGVVNEKLFF. As DNA, the CDR3 is TGTGCCAGCAGTCGGGCCTCCGGGGTCGTTAATGAAAAACTGTTTTTT.

There are a few counts of this clonotype. CDR3 bases: TGTGCCAGCAGTTCACAGGGGGCAACCTACGAGCAGTACTTC. Its protein is CASSSQGATYEQYF. The chain carries TRBV12-3 or TRBV12-4 and TRBJ2-7; the match to TRBD1 covers 9 bases. The CDR3 covers 14 residues. J gave up 2 bases and V 4 bases, and 3 bases lay outside the gene matches.

This chain links TRBV20-1 with TRBJ2-2; D uncertain. Trimming left V 0 bases short and J 5 bases short, with 13 bases between. Germline CDR1 DFQATT, CDR2 SNEGSKA (reference sequence). The CDR3 is 15 amino acids. CDR3 sequence: CSARDPHLITGELFF. The CDR3 nucleotides read TGCAGTGCTAGAGACCCACACTTGATAACCGGGGAGCTGTTTTTT.

The chain couples TRBV27 to TRBJ2-3; D gene unclear. CDR1 is MNHEY, CDR2 SMNVEV, per germline (reference sequence). CDR3 length equals 15 residues. Trimming removed 2 bases at V and 1 base at J, with 10 bases between. The CDR3 coding sequence is TGTGCCAGCAGTTTAGATTTAACTCGCACAGATACGCAGTATTTT. Amino acid sequence: CASSLDLTRTDTQYF.

The chain uses TRBV20-1 and TRBJ1-6; D is unclear. Germline lookup yields CDR1 DFQATT and CDR2 SNEGSKA (reference sequence). Trimming removed 3 bases at V and 10 bases at J, with 19 bases between. There are 15 residues in the CDR3. CDR3 in DNA: TGCAGTGCTAGGGGAGGGCCTGCATCAAGCTCACCCCTCCACTTT. The encoded protein is CSARGGPASSSPLHF.

This clonotype was observed a few times. J is TRBJ2-1 and V is TRBV12-3 or TRBV12-4; a possible D gene is TRBD1 (6 bases). Trimming left V 1 base short and J 5 bases short, with 12 bases between. The CDR3 runs to 15 residues. For the CDR3, the DNA is TGTGCCAGCAGTTTAGGGGTGGGGGCGCACAATGAGCAGTTCTTC. Protein sequence: CASSLGVGAHNEQFF.